This T cell receptor beta chain originates from a study of blood T cell repertoires in COVID-19 (TCRdb year 2020). About the study as a whole: Samples covering the acute and convalescent phases of COVID-19 were provided by collaborators in the United States, Italy and Spain. Samples came from the ongoing ImmuneRACE study (first 160 participants) plus 1,254 subjects from 6 global collaborators. Where available, HLA class I and class II types were taken from metadata supplied by the sample provider and were not determined by assay-based typing. The dataset comprised deeply sampled blood TCRbeta repertoires from subjects exposed to, actively infected with, or recovered from COVID-19. A de-identified subject ID, COVID-19 status, age in years and sex were almost always included in the sample metadata. The material from the prospective study consisted of cDNA or gDNA derived from T cells, B-cell-depleted T cells, or PBMCs. The repertoires were made available in a free public database intended to serve as a resource for research on the immune response to SARS-CoV-2. What the work shows at the level of the full study, not this receptor alone: How much clinical and demographic metadata was included differed by source and by participant, and the metadata was provided uncurated.

TCRbeta CDR3 regions were amplified from genomic DNA using the immunoSEQ Assay, a bias-controlled multiplex PCR. The original methods were these. The number of nucleated cells in each sample was estimated from the amplification of reference gene primers within the assay. To quantify the absolute abundance of each unique TCRbeta CDR3 rearrangement, sequence reads were collapsed and filtered. For each sample, productive Simpson clonality was calculated as the square root of Simpson's diversity index across productive rearrangements. As stored in TCRdb, this immuneACCESS dataset retains in-frame rearrangements with V and J assigned. A fraction of the clones does not appear; measured against another copy, unresolved V genes explain less than half of the discrepancy, and the remainder lacks a known reason. Clonal size and the V and J genes are those of that table, whereas D and trimming came from the DNA. The sample table holds over 120,000 clones, of which 89% were seen once. The ten largest clonotypes hold around 1.6% of the sample.

The germline V gene (reference sequence) yields LNHDA for CDR1 and SQIVND for CDR2. Counted from cysteine to phenylalanine, this CDR3 has 16 amino acids. Just CDR3 DNA is preserved here, 48 bases in frame from base 1. Trimming accounts for 5 bases at V and 8 bases at J, while the number of junction bases matched to no gene is 14. Remarks on this clone: Its antigen remains unidentified. Per-base qualities were not stored, and no clone one base away is much larger.

Whole blood was collected in K2EDTA tubes by collaborating institutions according to the institutions' own protocols. Collaborator samples were shipped for TCRbeta analysis as frozen whole blood, isolated PBMCs, or DNA extracted from either sample type. The TCR originated in a human donor in a cohort sampled during active COVID-19. The rearranged chain carries TRBV19 and TRBJ2-1, with 8 bases in between that match TRBD2. Sequencing was done on a sample of peripheral blood. Here the CDR3 is given as CASSYGGGPRRDEQFF. The sequence in DNA is TGTGCCAGTAGTTACGGGGGGGGGCCGAGGAGGGATGAGCAGTTCTTC.